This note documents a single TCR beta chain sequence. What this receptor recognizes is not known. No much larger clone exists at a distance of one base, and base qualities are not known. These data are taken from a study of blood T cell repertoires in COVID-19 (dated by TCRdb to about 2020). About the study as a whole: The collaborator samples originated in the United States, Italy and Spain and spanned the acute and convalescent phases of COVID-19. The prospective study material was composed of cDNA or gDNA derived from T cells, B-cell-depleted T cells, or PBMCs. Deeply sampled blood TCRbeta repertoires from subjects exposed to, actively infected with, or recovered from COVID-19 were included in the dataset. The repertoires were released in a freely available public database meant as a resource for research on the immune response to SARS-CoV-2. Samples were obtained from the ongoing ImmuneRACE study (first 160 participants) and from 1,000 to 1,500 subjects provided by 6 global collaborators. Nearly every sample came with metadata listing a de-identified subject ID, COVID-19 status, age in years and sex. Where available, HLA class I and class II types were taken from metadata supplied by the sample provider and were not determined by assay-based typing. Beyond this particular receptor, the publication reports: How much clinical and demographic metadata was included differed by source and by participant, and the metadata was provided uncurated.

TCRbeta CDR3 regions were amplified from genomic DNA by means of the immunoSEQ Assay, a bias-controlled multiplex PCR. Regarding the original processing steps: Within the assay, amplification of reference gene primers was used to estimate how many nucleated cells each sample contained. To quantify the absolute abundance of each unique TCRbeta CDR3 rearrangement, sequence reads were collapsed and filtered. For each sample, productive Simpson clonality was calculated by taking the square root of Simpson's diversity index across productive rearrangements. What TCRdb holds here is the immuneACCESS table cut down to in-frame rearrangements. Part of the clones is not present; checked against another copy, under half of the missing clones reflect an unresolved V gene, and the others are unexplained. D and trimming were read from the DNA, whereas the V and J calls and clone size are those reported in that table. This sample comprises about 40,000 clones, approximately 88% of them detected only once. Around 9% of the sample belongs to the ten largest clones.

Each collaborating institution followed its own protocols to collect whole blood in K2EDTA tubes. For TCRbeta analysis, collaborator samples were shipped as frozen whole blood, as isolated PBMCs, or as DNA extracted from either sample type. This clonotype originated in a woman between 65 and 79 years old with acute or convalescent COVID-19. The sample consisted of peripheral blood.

For the CDR3, the sequence is CATSDARTSGRSEQFF. Here is the DNA: TGTGCCACCAGTGATGCCCGGACTAGCGGGAGGAGTGAGCAGTTCTTC. The V and J genes are TRBV24-1 and TRBJ2-1; TRBD2 matches 14 bases in the middle. Inclusive of the bounding cysteine and phenylalanine, the CDR3 is 16 residues long. CDR3 DNA only is kept here, 48 bases in frame from base 1. The germline V and J ends show losses of 3 bases and 9 bases respectively, and no gene match explains 6 bases of the junction. CDR1 and CDR2, per the germline V gene, are KGHDR and SFDVKD.